This record looks at one TCR beta chain sequence and its context. These data are taken from a study of cytomegalovirus exposure and HLA in healthy donors. On the study more broadly: An earlier analysis found 95 million to 140 million unique TCR beta sequences from 200 million or so T cells.

The study ran its PCR with 60 Vbeta and 13 Jbeta primers. The protocol was immunoSEQ multiplex PCR, while the TCRdb copy is restricted to in-frame clones and leaves out a portion. The profile shows around 150,000 clones, 75% of them singletons. Germline CDR1 and CDR2: MDHEN and SYDVKM. V lost 8 bases to trimming and J lost 4 bases; unmatched junction nucleotides: 13. The CDR3 totals 15 residues. This clonotype was sampled from a woman between 40 and 55 years old in good health and CMV-seropositive. J is TRBJ1-1 and V is TRBV28, with 7 bases fitting TRBD1. The sequencing sample was made of PBMCs. In nucleotides, the CDR3 is TGTGCCAGCTATGGAACAGGGGAAAGTTTCACTGAAGCTTTCTTT. This codes for CASYGTGESFTEAFF.